This T cell receptor beta chain was retrieved from a study of T cell responses to AZD1222 COVID-19 vaccine. This table comes from immunoSEQ multiplex PCR, and its TCRdb copy is limited to in-frame clones, with some not included. Of approximately 150,000 clones in the sample, over 75% were seen once. There are 14 residues in the CDR3. V lost 7 bases, J lost 0 bases, and 11 bases lay in between. The germline V gene has CDR1 SGHTS and CDR2 YDEGEE. The TCR originated in an adult who received the MenACWY meningococcal vaccine as a control. The V and J genes are TRBV5-8 and TRBJ1-3, with TRBD1 as a possible D gene (5 bases). The sequencing used peripheral blood, collected 28 days after the second dose of the MenACWY control vaccine. The CDR3 is CASAAGLSGNTIYF. CDR3 sequence (DNA): TGTGCCAGCGCGGCAGGGCTCTCTGGAAACACCATATATTTT.